A selection of T cell receptor beta chains follows, all from one sample in a study of CD8 T cells in Susac syndrome. TCRdb ran MiXCR on the immunoSEQ multiplex PCR reads and lists one entry per CDR3 protein. The data hold 73,000 or so distinct CDR3 sequences, with approximately 95% observed a single time. What was sequenced was CD8+ T cells from PBMCs. These receptors were taken from a human donor with multiple sclerosis. Each CDR3 is given with its conserved first and last residue. Fields, in order: CDR3 DNA, CDR3 protein, J gene, V gene, clone size, D gene. The D gene is left open where the match is weak. Size is stated for part of the rows, as once, few or many counts, or as a class when the clone is expanded.

TGTGCCAGCAGCCGACCGAATGAGCAGTTCTTC CASSRPNEQFF TRBJ2-1 TRBV2 NA NA
TGTGCCAGCAGCCAAGTAGTCGCCGCCTACGGGTACGAGCAGTACTTC CASSQVVAAYGYEQYF TRBJ2-7 TRBV3-1 once NA
TGTGCCAGCAGTGAAGAGGGAGAAAAAGAGACCCAGTACTTC CASSEEGEKETQYF TRBJ2-5 TRBV2 NA NA
TGTGCCAGCAGCCAAGGGCCGTGGGGGGCCAACGTCCTGACTTTC CASSQGPWGANVLTF TRBJ2-6 TRBV3-1 NA NA
TGTGCCAGCAGTACGGACAGGCGGGATGGCTACACCTTC CASSTDRRDGYTF TRBJ1-2 TRBV12-3/TRBV12-4 NA TRBD1
TGTGCCAGCAGCCCCAGTAATAGGACCGAGAGGTACGAGCAGTACTTC CASSPSNRTERYEQYF TRBJ2-7 TRBV12-3/TRBV12-4 NA NA
TGTGCCAGCAGTTATACCAGGGGATTGAGCGAGCAGTACTTC CASSYTRGLSEQYF TRBJ2-7 TRBV6-9 NA NA
TGTGCCTGGGACTGGGAAGATACGCAGTATTTT CAWDWEDTQYF TRBJ2-3 TRBV30 NA NA
TGCAGTGCTCCCCGGGAGGGCTCTTACTCTGGGGCCAACGTCCTGACTTTC CSAPREGSYSGANVLTF TRBJ2-6 TRBV20-1 NA TRBD2
TGCAGCGTCCTAAAAGGACTAGCGGGAAATGACGAGCAGTACTTC CSVLKGLAGNDEQYF TRBJ2-7 TRBV29-1 NA TRBD2
TGTGCCAGCAGTGCAGACAGGGAAATTGAAGCTTTCTTT CASSADREIEAFF TRBJ1-1 TRBV9 NA TRBD1
TGTGCCAGCAGTTTAGTACAGGGGATGAACACTGAAGCTTTCTTT CASSLVQGMNTEAFF TRBJ1-1 TRBV12-3/TRBV12-4 NA TRBD1
TGTGCCAGCAGTGAAACCCCCACAGACCCAACTAATGAAAAACTGTTTTTT CASSETPTDPTNEKLFF TRBJ1-4 TRBV2 NA NA
TGTGCCAGCAGCTTGGATACAGGTTTAGGTGGCTACACCTTC CASSLDTGLGGYTF TRBJ1-2 TRBV5-4 NA NA
TGTGCCAGCAGCCCTGGAGATACGCAGTATTTT CASSPGDTQYF TRBJ2-3 TRBV14 NA NA
TGCGCCAGCAGCTTGAGGGACAGGTCCCCCACCATATATTTT CASSLRDRSPTIYF TRBJ1-3 TRBV5-1 NA TRBD1
TGTGCCAGTAGTCACGACAGCTCGATTTCTATGAACACTGAAGCTTTCTTT CASSHDSSISMNTEAFF TRBJ1-1 TRBV19 NA NA
TGTGCCAGCAGTTTACATCCCCGACCCAATGAGCAGTTCTTC CASSLHPRPNEQFF TRBJ2-1 TRBV12-3/TRBV12-4 NA NA
TGTGCCAGCAGCTTGGGACATCAGAACACTGAAGCTTTCTTT CASSLGHQNTEAFF TRBJ1-1 TRBV5-6 NA NA
TGTGCCTGGAGTGGACAGGGCGGGTCGCCCCAGCATTTT CAWSGQGGSPQHF TRBJ1-5 TRBV30 NA TRBD1
TGCGCCAGCAGCCCTCGAGCTAGCGGGGCAGGGGAGCAGTTCTTC CASSPRASGAGEQFF TRBJ2-1 TRBV5-1 NA TRBD2
TGTGCCAGCAGCCATTGGGGACTCCAAGAGACCCAGTACTTC CASSHWGLQETQYF TRBJ2-5 TRBV5-5 NA NA
TGCAGTGCTAGAGATACCGGGACTAGCGGCTACGAGCAGTACTTC CSARDTGTSGYEQYF TRBJ2-7 TRBV20-1 NA TRBD2
TGTGCCAGCATAGGGACCGCGGACTACGAGCAGTACTTC CASIGTADYEQYF TRBJ2-7 TRBV27 NA NA
TGTGCCAGCAGTTTACAGGGTCACGGGTACGAGCAGTACTTC CASSLQGHGYEQYF TRBJ2-7 TRBV27 NA NA
TGTGCCAGCTCACCGGACACCGGGGAGCTGTTTTTT CASSPDTGELFF TRBJ2-2 TRBV18 NA NA
TGTGCCAGCAGTCACGGGTCTGATTTAGTTTCACCCCTCCACTTT CASSHGSDLVSPLHF TRBJ1-6 TRBV25-1 NA NA
TGTGCCAGCAGGCCCGACGGCCTTGGGGCGACAGGGCGGAACACTGAAGCTTTCTTT CASRPDGLGATGRNTEAFF TRBJ1-1 TRBV12-3/TRBV12-4 NA TRBD1
TGTGCCAGCAGCCTAGCGGAAGGGCAGCCCCAGCATTTT CASSLAEGQPQHF TRBJ1-5 TRBV7-9 NA NA
TGTGCCAGCAGCCGCATCTCCTACGAGCAGTACTTC CASSRISYEQYF TRBJ2-7 TRBV14 few NA
TGTGCCAGCTCACCGGGCAGGAAAAGTCAGCCCCAGCATTTT CASSPGRKSQPQHF TRBJ1-5 TRBV18 NA NA
TGTGCCAGCAGCTCGGACAGGGTGACTGGGGCCAACGTCCTGACTTTC CASSSDRVTGANVLTF TRBJ2-6 TRBV9 NA TRBD1
TGTGCCAGCCGCCCGGACGGAAGTTATGGCTACACCTTC CASRPDGSYGYTF TRBJ1-2 TRBV5-6 NA NA
TGTGCCAGCAGGGCCCCGGGACAGGGCCGAGAGTCACCCCTCCACTTT CASRAPGQGRESPLHF TRBJ1-6 TRBV6-1 NA TRBD1
TGCAGCGTTGAACGAAGCTATGGCTACACCTTC CSVERSYGYTF TRBJ1-2 TRBV29-1 NA NA
TGTGCCAGCAGCCCCCGGCTGGGACAGCGATACAATGAGCAGTTCTTC CASSPRLGQRYNEQFF TRBJ2-1 TRBV7-9 NA TRBD1
TGTGCCAGCAGCGTTGGGGGAGGACCAGATTACGAGCAGTACTTC CASSVGGGPDYEQYF TRBJ2-7 TRBV9 once NA
TGTGCCAGCAGTCCAGGGACGATCGAAGCTTTCTTT CASSPGTIEAFF TRBJ1-1 TRBV6-2/TRBV6-3 few NA
TGCGCCAGCAGCCAAGCGGTGTCTAGCAATCAGCCCCAGCATTTT CASSQAVSSNQPQHF TRBJ1-5 TRBV4-1 NA NA
TGTGCCAGCAGCGACGAGAGGTCCGACTATGGCTACACCTTC CASSDERSDYGYTF TRBJ1-2 TRBV7-9 NA NA
TGCGCCAGCAGCCAATACGGACAGGGAACTGAAGCTTTCTTT CASSQYGQGTEAFF TRBJ1-1 TRBV4-1 once TRBD1
TGTGCCAGCAGCTTGGGCGCCAGACAGGGAAATGGCTACACCTTC CASSLGARQGNGYTF TRBJ1-2 TRBV5-4 NA TRBD1
TGTGCCAGCAGCGCCCTTACAGGGTTGAACACTGAAGCTTTCTTT CASSALTGLNTEAFF TRBJ1-1 TRBV7-9 NA NA
TGTGCCATCAGCGTAGACCGGGACAAACAAGAGACCCAGTACTTC CAISVDRDKQETQYF TRBJ2-5 TRBV10-3 NA NA
TGTGCCAGCACCCTACTAGTGGGGGGGCAGTATGGCTACACCTTC CASTLLVGGQYGYTF TRBJ1-2 TRBV7-9 once NA
TGTGCCAGCAGTTTATCGAATCCGGGAGTCGAACCCTACAATGAGCAGTTCTTC CASSLSNPGVEPYNEQFF TRBJ2-1 TRBV27 once NA
TGTGCCAGCAGCCAAAAGGGCAGGGCCTTTGGAGGCTACACCTTC CASSQKGRAFGGYTF TRBJ1-2 TRBV3-1 NA NA
TGTGCCAGCAGTTACAATTTGAACACTGAAGCTTTCTTT CASSYNLNTEAFF TRBJ1-1 TRBV6-5 NA NA
TGCAGCGTTGTCTTTCCGAAGGGCCGAGGCAATGAGCAGTTCTTC CSVVFPKGRGNEQFF TRBJ2-1 TRBV29-1 NA NA
TGTGCCAGCAGCTTATATCCCTACGAGCAGTACTTC CASSLYPYEQYF TRBJ2-7 TRBV7-8 NA NA
TGTGCCATCAGTGAGAGGGGTCCCTACGAGCAGTACTTC CAISERGPYEQYF TRBJ2-7 TRBV10-3 NA NA
TGCAGCGTTGTGGAGGACAGAGCTAACTATGGCTACACCTTC CSVVEDRANYGYTF TRBJ1-2 TRBV29-1 NA NA
TGCGCCAGCAGCCAAGTCCCGACGGGGGGTGCCTACGAGCAGTACTTC CASSQVPTGGAYEQYF TRBJ2-7 TRBV4-1 NA TRBD2
TGTGCCATCAGTGCTGCTCAGGGGAACACTGAAGCTTTCTTT CAISAAQGNTEAFF TRBJ1-1 TRBV10-3 once NA
TGTGCCAGCAGCTTGATTAAACAGGGGATTGAAGAGACCCAGTACTTC CASSLIKQGIEETQYF TRBJ2-5 TRBV5-6 NA TRBD1
TGTGCCAGCAGTTACACTCCAGCAGGGGAGAGCCCCTACGAGCAGTACTTC CASSYTPAGESPYEQYF TRBJ2-7 TRBV6-2/TRBV6-3 NA NA
TGTGCCAGCAAAGGAGGTTCGTACGAGCAGTACTTC CASKGGSYEQYF TRBJ2-7 TRBV2 NA NA